The 7 T cell receptor beta chains below all came from one sample that was sequenced in a study of CD8+ T cells in alopecia areata. It was cDNA, reverse transcribed from extracted RNA, that served as the sequencing template. Clones were sequenced by immunoSEQ multiplex PCR, and TCRdb holds only the in-frame ones, with some missing. Of 150,000 to 200,000 clones listed, around 54% are singletons. Sequenced input: CD4+ T cells sorted from blood. The origin of the receptors is a human donor in good health.

The chain is built from TRBV29-1 and TRBJ1-5; D is perhaps TRBD1 (5 bases). The V end lost 0 bases, the J end lost 3 bases, and 9 bases lay between the germline ends. The germline V gene has CDR1 SQVTM and CDR2 ANQGSEA. The CDR3 has 14 amino acids. CDR3 DNA sequence: TGCAGCGTTGAAGAGGGGGGGACCAATCAGCCCCAGCATTTT. Its translation is CSVEEGGTNQPQHF.

The chain carries TRBV2 and TRBJ2-3; D not certain. CDR1 is SNHLY, CDR2 FYNNEI, per germline. With 3 bases removed from V and 1 base from J, the gap between germline ends came to 8 bases. The CDR3 is 14 residues long. The CDR3 spells CASSDLAGTDTQYF. CDR3 DNA: TGTGCCAGCAGTGACCTGGCCGGCACAGATACGCAGTATTTT. The whole variable domain, remainder taken from reference TRBV2 and TRBJ2-3, is EPEVTQTPSHQVTQMGQEVILRCVPISNHLYFYWYRQILGQKVEFLVSFYNNEISEKSEIFDDQFSVERPDGSNFTLKIRSTKLEDSAMYFCASSDLAGTDTQYFGPGTRLTVL.

This chain uses TRBV29-1 with TRBJ2-1; D is uncertain. The CDR3 is 14 amino acids. Trimming shortened V by 3 bases and J by 1 base, and 10 bases separated the two germline ends. The germline V gene encodes CDR1 SQVTM and CDR2 ANQGSEA. The CDR3 sequence: CSVDRPGSYNEQFF. CDR3 in DNA: TGCAGCGTTGATCGCCCGGGTTCCTACAATGAGCAGTTCTTC.

The chain couples TRBV2 to TRBJ2-2; D unclear. V was cut by 6 bases and J by 6 bases, with 8 bases left in between. CDR3 length: 12 amino acids. Germline CDR1 reads SNHLY; CDR2 reads FYNNEI. Here the CDR3 DNA reads TGTGCCAGCAGAACAGTTGCCGGGGAGCTGTTTTTT. Translating it yields CASRTVAGELFF.

The V call is TRBV6-5, the J call TRBJ2-3, with D possibly being TRBD1 (6 bases). V lost 10 bases and J lost 5, with 22 bases in between. CDR3 size: 15 residues. Germline lookup yields CDR1 MNHEY and CDR2 SVGAGI. The CDR3 loop reads CAIRKTGPEGDTQYF. In DNA form, the CDR3 reads TGTGCCATCAGGAAGACAGGACCCGAGGGAGATACGCAGTATTTT.

This clone was counted a few times. V usage is TRBV29-1 and J usage is TRBJ1-5; a weak D match, TRBD1 (5 bases). There are 11 residues in the CDR3. Germline V gives CDR1 SQVTM, CDR2 ANQGSEA. Trimming stripped 6 bases from V and 5 bases from J, with 8 bases between. DNA of the CDR3: TGCAGCGTGGGGGGGGATCAGCCCCAGCATTTT. Residues: CSVGGDQPQHF.

This clone has only a few counts. This CDR3 reads CASRASGRADTGELFF. The CDR3 DNA follows: TGTGCCAGCAGAGCAAGTGGCAGGGCGGACACCGGGGAGCTGTTTTTT. The chain employs TRBV2 and TRBJ2-2; D perhaps matches TRBD1 (5 bases). The CDR3 runs to 16 residues. V dropped 6 bases and J dropped 3 bases, with 17 bases sitting between them. Germline V lookup: CDR1 SNHLY, CDR2 FYNNEI.